The clone carrying this TCR beta chain was seen more than once but under ten times. TCRdb re-analysed the RT-PCR reads in MiXCR, keeping a single row per CDR3 protein. The sample has about 200,000 distinct CDR3 sequences; less than 45% are singletons. The data stem from a study of patients and donors after allogeneic stem cell transplantation. Per germline, CDR1 SGHVS and CDR2 FQNEAQ. V dropped 1 base and J dropped 5; count of bases not matched to a gene: 2. The CDR3 length is 15 residues. The source material was blood, either unsorted or a sorted T cell fraction (not recorded which). V usage is TRBV7-8 and J usage is TRBJ2-5, with 12 bases that match TRBD1. This TCR was recovered from a human donor who was either an allogeneic HSCT recipient or a stem cell or donor lymphocyte infusion donor (not recorded which). It is not recorded whose cells these are; they may come from a transplant donor. Written as DNA, the CDR3 is TGTGCCAGCAGCTTAGGGGGACAGGGGGCTGAGACCCAGTACTTC. This gives the protein CASSLGGQGAETQYF.